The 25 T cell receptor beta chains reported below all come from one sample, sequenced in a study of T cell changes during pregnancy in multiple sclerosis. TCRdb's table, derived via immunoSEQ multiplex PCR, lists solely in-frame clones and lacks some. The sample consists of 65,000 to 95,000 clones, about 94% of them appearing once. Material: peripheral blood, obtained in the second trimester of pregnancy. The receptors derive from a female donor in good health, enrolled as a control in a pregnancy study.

For the CDR3, the DNA is TGCGCCAGCAGCTTGGGTGGGACTAGGGTTGAGCAGTTCTTC. Translating gives CASSLGGTRVEQFF. V is TRBV5-1 and J is TRBJ2-1; 8 nucleotides line up with TRBD2. CDR3 length: 14 residues. J gave up 9 bases and V 0 bases, and 5 bases lay outside the gene matches. CDR1 is SGHRS and CDR2 is YFSETQ in the germline V gene.

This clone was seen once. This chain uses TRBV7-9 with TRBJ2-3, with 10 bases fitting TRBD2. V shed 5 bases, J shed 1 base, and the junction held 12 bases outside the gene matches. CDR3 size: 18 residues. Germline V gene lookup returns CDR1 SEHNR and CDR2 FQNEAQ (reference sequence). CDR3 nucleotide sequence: TGTGCCAGCAGCCCCACCCTCGGGACTAGCGACCGCACAGATACGCAGTATTTT. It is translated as CASSPTLGTSDRTDTQYF.

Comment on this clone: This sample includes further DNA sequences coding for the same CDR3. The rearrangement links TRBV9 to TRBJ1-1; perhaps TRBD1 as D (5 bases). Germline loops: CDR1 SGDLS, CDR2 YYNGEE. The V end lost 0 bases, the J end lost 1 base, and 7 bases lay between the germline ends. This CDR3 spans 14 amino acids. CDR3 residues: CASSVGGQNTEAFF. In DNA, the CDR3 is TGTGCCAGCAGCGTAGGGGGCCAGAACACTGAAGCTTTCTTT.

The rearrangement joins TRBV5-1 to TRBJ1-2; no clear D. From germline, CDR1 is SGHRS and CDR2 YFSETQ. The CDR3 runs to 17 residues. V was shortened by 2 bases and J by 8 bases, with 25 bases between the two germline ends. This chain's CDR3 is CASSFSASEGGGLGYTF. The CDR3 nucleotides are TGCGCCAGCAGCTTTTCCGCTTCTGAGGGCGGTGGCTTGGGCTACACCTTC.

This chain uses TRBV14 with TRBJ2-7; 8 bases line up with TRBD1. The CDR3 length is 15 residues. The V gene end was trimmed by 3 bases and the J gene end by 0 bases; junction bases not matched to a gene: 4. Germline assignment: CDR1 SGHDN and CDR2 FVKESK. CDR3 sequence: CASSQRQGSSYEQYF. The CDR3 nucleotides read TGTGCCAGCAGCCAGAGACAGGGGAGCTCCTACGAGCAGTACTTC.

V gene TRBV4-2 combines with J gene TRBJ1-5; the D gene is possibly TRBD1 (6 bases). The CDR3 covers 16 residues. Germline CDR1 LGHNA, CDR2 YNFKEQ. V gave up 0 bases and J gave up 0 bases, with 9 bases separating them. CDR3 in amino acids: CASSQDRQDSNQPQHF. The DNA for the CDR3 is TGTGCCAGCAGCCAAGACAGACAGGATAGCAATCAGCCCCAGCATTTT.

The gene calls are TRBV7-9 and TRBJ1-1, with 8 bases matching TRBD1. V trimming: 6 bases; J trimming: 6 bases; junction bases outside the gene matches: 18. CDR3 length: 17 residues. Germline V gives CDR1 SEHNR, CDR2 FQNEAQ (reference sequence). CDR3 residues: CASRNSTTRQGLAEAFF. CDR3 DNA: TGTGCCAGCAGAAACTCAACTACCCGACAGGGGCTAGCTGAAGCTTTCTTT.

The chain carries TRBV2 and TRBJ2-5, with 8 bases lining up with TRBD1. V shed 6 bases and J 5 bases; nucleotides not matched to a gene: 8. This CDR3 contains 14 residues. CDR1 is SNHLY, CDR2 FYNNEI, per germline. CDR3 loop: CASSDRGGWETQYF. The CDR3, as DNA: TGTGCCAGCAGCGACAGGGGAGGATGGGAGACCCAGTACTTC.

The CDR3 DNA is TGTGCCAGCAGCGCGGACAGGGGGTCCCAAGAGACCCAGTACTTC. Translation gives CASSADRGSQETQYF. The chain is built from TRBV7-9 and TRBJ2-5, with TRBD1 identical over 10 bases. This CDR3 has 15 amino acids. Germline lookup yields CDR1 SEHNR and CDR2 FQNEAQ (reference sequence). J lost 1 base, V lost 5 bases, and 4 bases had no gene match.

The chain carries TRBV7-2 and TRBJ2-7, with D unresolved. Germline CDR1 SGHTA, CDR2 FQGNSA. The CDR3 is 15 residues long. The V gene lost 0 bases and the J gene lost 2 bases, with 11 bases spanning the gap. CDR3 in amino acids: CASSLARVTPYEQYF. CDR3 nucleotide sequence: TGTGCCAGCAGCTTAGCACGGGTCACACCCTACGAGCAGTACTTC. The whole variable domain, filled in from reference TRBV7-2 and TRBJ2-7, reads GAGVSQSPSNKVTEKGKDVELRCDPISGHTALYWYRQSLGQGLEFLIYFQGNSAPDKSGLPSDRFSAERTGGSVSTLTIQRTQQEDSAVYLCASSLARVTPYEQYFGPGTRLTVT.

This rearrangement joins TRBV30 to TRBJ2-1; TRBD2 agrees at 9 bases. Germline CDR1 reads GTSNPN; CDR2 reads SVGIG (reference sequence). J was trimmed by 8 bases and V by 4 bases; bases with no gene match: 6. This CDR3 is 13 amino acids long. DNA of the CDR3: TGTGCCTGGACCCCGACTAGCGGACATGAGCAGTTCTTC. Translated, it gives CAWTPTSGHEQFF.

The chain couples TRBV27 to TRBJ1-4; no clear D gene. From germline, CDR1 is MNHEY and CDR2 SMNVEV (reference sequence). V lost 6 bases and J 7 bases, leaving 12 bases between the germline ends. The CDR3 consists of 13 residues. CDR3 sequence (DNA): TGTGCCAGCAGGCAGCGAGGGTCTGAAAAACTGTTTTTT. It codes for CASRQRGSEKLFF.

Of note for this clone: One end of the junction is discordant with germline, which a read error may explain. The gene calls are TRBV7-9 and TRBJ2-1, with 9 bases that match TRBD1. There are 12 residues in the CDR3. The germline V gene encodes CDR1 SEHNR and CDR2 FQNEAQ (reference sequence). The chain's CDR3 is CASSLTDRGQIF. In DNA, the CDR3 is TGTGCCAGCAGCTTAACGGACAGGGGACAAATCTTC.

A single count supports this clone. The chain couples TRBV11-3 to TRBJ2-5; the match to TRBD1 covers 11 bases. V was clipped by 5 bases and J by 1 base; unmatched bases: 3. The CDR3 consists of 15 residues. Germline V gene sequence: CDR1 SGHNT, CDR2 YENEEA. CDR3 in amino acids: CASSRDRGSQETQYF. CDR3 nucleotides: TGTGCCAGCAGCCGGGACAGGGGGAGCCAAGAGACCCAGTACTTC.

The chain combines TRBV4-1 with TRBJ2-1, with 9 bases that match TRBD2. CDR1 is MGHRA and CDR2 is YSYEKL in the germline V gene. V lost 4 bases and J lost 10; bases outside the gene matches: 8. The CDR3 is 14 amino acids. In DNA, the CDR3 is TGCGCCAGCAGCCGCTTAGCGGGAGAGGGGGAGCAGTTCTTC. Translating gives CASSRLAGEGEQFF.

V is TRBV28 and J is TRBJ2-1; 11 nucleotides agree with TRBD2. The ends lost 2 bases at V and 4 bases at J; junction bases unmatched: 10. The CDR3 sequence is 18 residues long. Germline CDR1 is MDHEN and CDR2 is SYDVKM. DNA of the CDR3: TGTGCCAGCAGTTTAAGCGGGTGGGGGACTAGCGGTTACAATGAGCAGTTCTTC. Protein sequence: CASSLSGWGTSGYNEQFF.

The CDR3 nucleotides read TGTGCCACAAGGGGACAGGGAAGTTACGAGCAGTACTTC. This sequence encodes CATRGQGSYEQYF. The chain recombines TRBV10-3 with TRBJ2-7, with TRBD1 matching over 9 bases. This CDR3 comprises 13 residues. Germline CDR1 and CDR2: ENHRY and SYGVKD. J gave up 4 bases and V 10 bases, and 8 bases lay outside the gene matches.

DNA of the CDR3: TGTGCCAGCAGCTCATTGACGGCGGTAACTCGGGGCTACACCTTC. This translates into CASSSLTAVTRGYTF. The genes are TRBV5-4 and TRBJ1-2, with unresolved D. The V and J ends lost 3 bases and 8 bases respectively, with 20 bases between them. This CDR3 has 15 residues. From germline, CDR1 is SGHNT and CDR2 YYREEE (reference sequence).

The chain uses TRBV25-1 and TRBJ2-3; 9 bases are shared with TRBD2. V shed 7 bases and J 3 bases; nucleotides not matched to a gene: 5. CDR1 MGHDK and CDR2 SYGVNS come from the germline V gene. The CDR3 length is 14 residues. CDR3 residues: CASKAGGGTDTQYF. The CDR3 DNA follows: TGTGCCAGCAAAGCGGGAGGCGGGACAGATACGCAGTATTTT.

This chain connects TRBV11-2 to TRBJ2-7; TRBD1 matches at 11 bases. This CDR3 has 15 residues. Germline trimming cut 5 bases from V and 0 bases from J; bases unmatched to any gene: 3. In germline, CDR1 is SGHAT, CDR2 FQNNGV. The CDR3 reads CASSEGTGGSYEQYF. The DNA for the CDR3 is TGTGCCAGCAGCGAAGGGACAGGGGGCTCCTACGAGCAGTACTTC. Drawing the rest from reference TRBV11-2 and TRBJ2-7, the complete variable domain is EAGVAQSPRYKIIEKRQSVAFWCNPISGHATLYWYQQILGQGPKLLIQFQNNGVVDDSQLPKDRFSAERLKGVDSTLKIQPAKLEDSAVYLCASSEGTGGSYEQYFGPGTRLTVT.

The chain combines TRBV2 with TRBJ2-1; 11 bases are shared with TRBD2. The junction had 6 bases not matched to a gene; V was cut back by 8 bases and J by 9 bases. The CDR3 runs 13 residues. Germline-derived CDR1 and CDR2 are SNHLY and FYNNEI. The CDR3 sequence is CASELAGVGEQFF. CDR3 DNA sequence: TGTGCCAGCGAACTAGCGGGAGTGGGTGAGCAGTTCTTC.

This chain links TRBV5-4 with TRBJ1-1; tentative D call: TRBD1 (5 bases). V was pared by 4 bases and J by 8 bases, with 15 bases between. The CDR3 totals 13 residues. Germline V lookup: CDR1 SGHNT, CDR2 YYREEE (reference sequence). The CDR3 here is CASSRGLGKEAFF. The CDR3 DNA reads TGTGCCAGCAGCAGGGGCCTCGGTAAGGAAGCTTTCTTT.

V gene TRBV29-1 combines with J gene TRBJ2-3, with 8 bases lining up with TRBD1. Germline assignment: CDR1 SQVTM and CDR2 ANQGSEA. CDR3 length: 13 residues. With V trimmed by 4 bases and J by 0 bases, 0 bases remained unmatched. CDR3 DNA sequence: TGCAGCGTTGGGACAGGGAGCACAGATACGCAGTATTTT. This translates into CSVGTGSTDTQYF.

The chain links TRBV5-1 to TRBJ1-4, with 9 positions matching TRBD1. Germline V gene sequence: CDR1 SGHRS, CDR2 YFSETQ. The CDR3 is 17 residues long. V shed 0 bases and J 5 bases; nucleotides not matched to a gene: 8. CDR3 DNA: TGCGCCAGCAGCTTGGCCAGGGGACAGGGAACAAATGAAAAACTGTTTTTT. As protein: CASSLARGQGTNEKLFF.

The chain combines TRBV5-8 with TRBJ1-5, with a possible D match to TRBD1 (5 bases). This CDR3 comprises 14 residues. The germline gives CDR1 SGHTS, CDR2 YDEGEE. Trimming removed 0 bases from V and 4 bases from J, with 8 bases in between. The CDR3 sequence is CASSLAGGNQPQHF. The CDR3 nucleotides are TGTGCCAGCAGCTTGGCCGGGGGAAATCAGCCCCAGCATTTT.